This T cell receptor beta chain was sequenced for a study of vaccination and CD4 T cells after COVID-19. At the level of the study: Median time from second vaccine dose to sampling was just over 70 days (14 to 241). In culture, cells were exposed to overlapping spike peptides from SARS-CoV-2, HCoV-NL63, HCoV-OC43 and HCoV-229E.

Treatment denoted: roughly ten-day PBMC culture with coronavirus spike peptide pools or control peptides (ViraFEST assay). ViraFEST enlarged antigen-specific T cell populations with peptide pools and afterwards sequenced TCRs. PBMCs, plated at roughly 2 million per well, were grown in the presence of 10 IU/ml IL-2 and roughly 10 ug/ml peptide pools. The V end was cut by 5 bases, the J end by 0 bases, with 8 bases between. The germline V gene encodes CDR1 MNHEY and CDR2 SMNVEV (reference sequence). The CDR3 is 13 amino acids. An Oncomine TCR Beta short-read assay was used to sequence the DNA from cultured CD4+ T cells. TCRdb ran MiXCR on the PCR reads and lists one entry per CDR3 protein. The data show 15,000 to 20,000 distinct CDR3 sequences, over 45% seen once. A remark on this clonotype: Its cognate antigen is unknown.

This receptor was obtained from a human donor who had recovered from COVID-19. The genes are TRBV27 and TRBJ2-7; D gene unclear. The sample comprised CD4+ T cells from blood, cultured in vitro. As DNA, the CDR3 is TGTGCCAGCAGTCACCCCACCTCCTACGAGCAGTACTTC. Its protein product is CASSHPTSYEQYF.